The 13 T cell receptor beta chains below all came from one sample that was sequenced in a study. Each CDR3 protein is one row after TCRdb ran MiXCR on the RT-PCR reads. This table has approximately 720,000 distinct CDR3 sequences, 14% appearing once. Specimen: memory CD4+ T cells from blood. The receptors here all came from a female donor in good health, serving as a healthy control.

This clonotype has at least ten counts. The chain has TRBV7-2 and TRBJ2-5; possibly TRBD2 for D (6 bases). V lost 3 bases, J lost 2 bases, and 7 bases lay in between. The CDR3 totals 13 residues. Germline CDR1 and CDR2: SGHTA and FQGNSA. Here the CDR3 reads CASSFSGQETQYF. The CDR3 bases are TGTGCCAGCAGCTTTAGCGGACAAGAGACCCAGTACTTC.

At least ten counts were recorded for this clonotype. V and J are TRBV12-3 or TRBV12-4 and TRBJ2-5, with 9 bases matching TRBD2. There are 15 residues in the CDR3. V lost 9 bases to trimming and J lost 5 bases; unmatched junction nucleotides: 13. CDR3 in amino acids: CASKNGVAGVETQYF. The CDR3 DNA is TGTGCCAGTAAAAACGGGGTAGCGGGAGTCGAGACCCAGTACTTC.

The chain employs TRBV10-3 and TRBJ2-7; D is possibly TRBD1 or TRBD2 (7 bases each). V was trimmed by 10 bases and J by 5 bases, leaving 27 bases between them. Germline CDR1 is ENHRY and CDR2 is SYGVKD. This CDR3 spans 16 amino acids. CDR3 loop: CASSLGGGDRVNEQYF. DNA of the CDR3: TGTGCCAGCAGCCTAGGTGGGGGGGACAGAGTTAACGAGCAGTACTTC.

This rearrangement joins TRBV6-5 to TRBJ1-5, with no clear D. The CDR3 sequence is 14 residues long. CDR1 MNHEY and CDR2 SVGAGI come from the germline V gene. With 7 bases removed from V and 11 bases from J, the gap between germline ends came to 21 bases. This CDR3 reads CASKRTSGSETQHF. CDR3 DNA: TGTGCCAGCAAAAGGACTAGCGGGAGTGAGACCCAGCATTTT.

Many counts were recorded for this clonotype. This chain connects TRBV6-5 to TRBJ1-5; D unclear. The CDR3 runs to 13 residues. The V end lost 8 bases, the J end lost 6 bases, and 14 bases lay between the germline ends. CDR1 and CDR2 from the germline V gene are MNHEY and SVGAGI. CDR3: CASRDSVSQPQHF. DNA for the CDR3: TGTGCCAGCCGAGACTCGGTCAGTCAGCCCCAGCATTTT.

The chain links TRBV5-1 to TRBJ1-1; the D is unclear. The CDR3 covers 14 residues. Trimming removed 0 bases from V and 1 base from J, with 7 bases in between. Germline V gene data show CDR1 as SGHRS and CDR2 as YFSETQ. CDR3 region: CASSLEFANTEAFF. DNA of the CDR3: TGCGCCAGCAGCTTGGAGTTCGCGAACACTGAAGCTTTCTTT.

This clonotype turned up a few times. The rearrangement joins TRBV11-2 to TRBJ2-5; D is undetermined. The CDR3 spans 14 residues. Germline V gene data show CDR1 as SGHAT and CDR2 as FQNNGV. The V end lost 0 bases, the J end lost 5 bases, and 10 bases lay between the germline ends. CDR3 sequence reads: CASSLELFRETQYF. The CDR3 DNA reads as TGTGCCAGCAGCTTAGAACTATTCCGCGAGACCCAGTACTTC.

The V gene is TRBV9, the J gene TRBJ1-1; TRBD1 aligns across 9 bases. Trimming at V came to 4 bases and at J to 4 bases, leaving 8 bases not matched to a gene. Looked up from germline, CDR1 is SGDLS and CDR2 is YYNGEE. This CDR3 has 15 amino acids. DNA for the CDR3: TGTGCCAGCAGCTCGTTTACAGGGGGCTCCACTGAAGCTTTCTTT. Amino acids: CASSSFTGGSTEAFF.

V and J are TRBV6-2 or TRBV6-3 and TRBJ1-3; D remains ambiguous. The CDR3 loop spans 15 amino acids. Germline V CDR1 and CDR2: MNHEY, SVGEGT. V was pared by 5 bases and J by 4 bases, with 15 bases between. CDR3 protein: CASSETVTLGNTIYF. The CDR3 bases are TGTGCCAGCAGTGAGACGGTAACCCTCGGAAACACCATATATTTT.

This clonotype was counted ten times or more. The chain is built from TRBV6-5 and TRBJ1-1, with D perhaps TRBD1 (5 bases). Germline CDR1 reads MNHEY; CDR2 reads SVGAGI. V lost 2 bases and J 1 base, leaving 5 bases between the germline ends. The CDR3 loop spans 13 amino acids. CDR3 nucleotides: TGTGCCAGCAGTTACACAGGGAACACTGAAGCTTTCTTT. Translating gives CASSYTGNTEAFF.

This clonotype has more than one count but fewer than ten. The gene calls are TRBV28 and TRBJ1-1; TRBD1 matches at 9 bases. CDR1 is MDHEN and CDR2 is SYDVKM in the germline V gene. The CDR3 contains 14 residues. V dropped 6 bases and J dropped 6; count of bases not matched to a gene: 8. The CDR3 coding sequence is TGTGCCAGCAGACGTACAGGGGGCGGGCCTGAAGCTTTCTTT. This translates into CASRRTGGGPEAFF.

The V gene is TRBV20-1, the J gene TRBJ2-3; 7 bases fit TRBD1. The CDR3 is 15 amino acids. Germline CDR1 reads DFQATT; CDR2 reads SNEGSKA (reference sequence). V shed 6 bases and J 0 bases; nucleotides not matched to a gene: 9. Here the CDR3 reads CSARSGTASTDTQYF. The CDR3 nucleotides are TGCAGTGCAAGATCCGGGACAGCGAGCACAGATACGCAGTATTTT.

This clonotype occurred a few times. A read error may account for a junction end that differs from germline. The rearrangement links TRBV5-1 to TRBJ2-1; D possibly matches TRBD1 or TRBD2 (5 bases each). CDR3 length equals 13 residues. Germline CDR1 SGHRS, CDR2 YFSETQ. In nucleotides, the CDR3 is TGCGCCAGCAGCGCCACTACCGGGACCGTTTTCCTCTTC. Translating it yields CASSATTGTVFLF. The full variable domain, rest sourced from reference TRBV5-1 and TRBJ2-1, is KAGVTQTPRYLIKTRGQQVTLSCSPISGHRSVSWYQQTPGQGLQFLFEYFSETQRNKGNFPGRFSGRQFSNSRSEMNVSTLELGDSALYLCASSATTGTVFLFGPGTRLTVL.